Listed here are 4 T cell receptor beta chains from one sample, sequenced in a study of neurological immune-mediated disorders. TCRdb analysed the 5' RACE reads with MiXCR anew, one entry per CDR3 protein. The sample lists about 52,000 distinct CDR3 sequences, approximately 3.9% occurring once. The specimen sequenced was PBMCs. The receptors originated from a man aged 25-45 years with multiple sclerosis.

Note on this clonotype: This clone may be a read error of a much larger clone one base away. V is TRBV12-3 or TRBV12-4 and J is TRBJ2-7; D unresolved. Trimming pared 3 bases from V and 6 bases from J, leaving 15 bases between. There are 14 residues in the CDR3. The CDR3 nucleotides read TGTGCCAGCAGTTTTTTGGGGAAGTCTGTCGAGCAGTACTTC. Its protein is CASSFLGKSVEQYF.

This clonotype was observed many times. This rearrangement joins TRBV5-1 to TRBJ2-7, with 11 bases lining up with TRBD2. The V segment lost 6 bases and the J segment 3 bases; nucleotides outside the gene matches: 8. The CDR3 length is 15 residues. CDR1 and CDR2 from the germline V gene are SGHRS and YFSETQ. This CDR3 is CASTPGTSGYYEQYF. CDR3 nucleotide sequence: TGCGCCAGCACCCCCGGGACTAGCGGCTACTACGAGCAGTACTTC.

This clonotype was picked up many times. The V gene is TRBV4-1, the J gene TRBJ2-1, with 7 bases that match TRBD1. CDR1 MGHRA and CDR2 YSYEKL come from the germline V gene. The V segment lost 6 bases and the J segment 2 bases; nucleotides outside the gene matches: 10. The CDR3 spans 16 residues. The CDR3 DNA is TGCGCCAGCAGTCAGGGTGAGGGGGCACCCTACAATGAGCAGTTCTTC. Protein sequence: CASSQGEGAPYNEQFF.

This clonotype was counted ten times or more. The rearrangement joins TRBV4-1 to TRBJ2-3; 7 bases map to TRBD2. The CDR3 runs 13 residues. V shed 5 bases and J 7 bases; nucleotides not matched to a gene: 6. Germline-derived CDR1 and CDR2 are MGHRA and YSYEKL. For the CDR3, the DNA is TGCGCCAGCAGCACCCCGGGGGGAAATACGCAGTATTTT. Its protein product is CASSTPGGNTQYF.